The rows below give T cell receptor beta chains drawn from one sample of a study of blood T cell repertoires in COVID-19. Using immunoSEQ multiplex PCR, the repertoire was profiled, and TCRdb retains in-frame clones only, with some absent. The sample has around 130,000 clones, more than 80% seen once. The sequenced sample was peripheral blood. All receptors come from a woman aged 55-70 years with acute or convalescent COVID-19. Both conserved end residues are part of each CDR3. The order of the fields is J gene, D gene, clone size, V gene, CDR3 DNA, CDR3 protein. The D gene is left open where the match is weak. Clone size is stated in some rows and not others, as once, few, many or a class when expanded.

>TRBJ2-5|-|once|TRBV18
TGTGCCAGCTCACCCTACCAAGAGACCCAGTACTTC
CASSPYQETQYF
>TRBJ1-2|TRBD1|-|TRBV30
TGTGCCTCCCCACCGGGACAGGGGGCGAACTATGGCTACACCTTC
CASPPGQGANYGYTF
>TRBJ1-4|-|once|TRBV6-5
TGTGCCAGCAGCCGGACGGGGAATGAAAAACTGTTTTTT
CASSRTGNEKLFF
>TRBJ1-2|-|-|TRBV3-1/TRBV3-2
TGTGCCAGCAGCCTACTCGCAGACAAGCATGGCTACACCTTC
CASSLLADKHGYTF
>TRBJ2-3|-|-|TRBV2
TGTGCCAGCAGTGAAGGCGGCTGGCAAGATACGCAGTATTTT
CASSEGGWQDTQYF
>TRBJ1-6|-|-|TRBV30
TGTGCCTGGAGTGTACAAGGAGCGGTTAATTCACCCCTCCACTTT
CAWSVQGAVNSPLHF
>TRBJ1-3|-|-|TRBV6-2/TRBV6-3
TGTGCCAGCACCCCGACAGGAATCTCTGGAAACACCATATATTTT
CASTPTGISGNTIYF
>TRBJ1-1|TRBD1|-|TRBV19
TGTGCCAGCCGGGACAGGCAGCACCTCTTGAACACTGAAGCTTTCTTT
CASRDRQHLLNTEAFF
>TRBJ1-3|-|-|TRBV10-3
TGTGCCATCAATAGTCAGGAAAACACCATATATTTT
CAINSQENTIYF
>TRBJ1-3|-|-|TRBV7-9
TGTGCCAGCAGCTTCGGGGAACGGAAACACCATATATTT
CASSFGERKHHIF
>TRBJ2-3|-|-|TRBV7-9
TGTGCCAGCAGCGGCGGGATGGCAGATACGCAGTATTTT
CASSGGMADTQYF
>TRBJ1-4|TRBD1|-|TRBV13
TGTGCCAGCAGCTTATCCCTCCAGGGGGCCTGGGAAAAACTGTTTTTT
CASSLSLQGAWEKLFF
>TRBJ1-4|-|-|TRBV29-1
TGCAGCGTCCGCGGCGGAGGCGGGGGAAAACTGTTTTTT
CSVRGGGGGKLFF
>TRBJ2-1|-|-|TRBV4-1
TGCGCCAGCAGCCAAGGCGAAGGGGCGCAGTTCTTC
CASSQGEGAQFF
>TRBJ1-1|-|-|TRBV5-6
TGTGCCAGCAGCCCGCGGCAACCTAGGGAGGTGCTAGCTTTCTTT
CASSPRQPREVLAFF
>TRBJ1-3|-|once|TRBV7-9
TGTGCCAGCAGCTTAGGTGGAGGCTTGGGAAACACCATATATTTT
CASSLGGGLGNTIYF
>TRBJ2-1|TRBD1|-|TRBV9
TGTGCCAGCAGCGAGGGGGCTAGCTCTTACAATGAGCAGTTCTTC
CASSEGASSYNEQFF
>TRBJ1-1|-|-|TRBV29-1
TGCAGCGTTGGCCCGGGGAACACTGAAGCTTTCTTT
CSVGPGNTEAFF
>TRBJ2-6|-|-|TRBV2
TGTGCCAGCAGTGCTGTCGGCTCTGGGGCCAACGTCCTGACTTTC
CASSAVGSGANVLTF
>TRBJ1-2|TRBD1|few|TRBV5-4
TGTGCCAGCAGACCCCCAGGGGCAGGGGGAGAGGACTATGGCTACACCTTC
CASRPPGAGGEDYGYTF
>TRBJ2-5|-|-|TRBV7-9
TGTGCCAGCAGCCCGACAGGCAGAGAGACCCAGTACTTC
CASSPTGRETQYF
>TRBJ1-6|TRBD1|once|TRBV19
TGTGCCAGTAGTATCCTCTTCGGACAGGGTAATTCACCCCTCCACTTT
CASSILFGQGNSPLHF
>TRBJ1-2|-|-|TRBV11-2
TGTGCCAGCAGCTTACGGACAGCTCCACCGGCCGGCTACACCTTC
CASSLRTAPPAGYTF
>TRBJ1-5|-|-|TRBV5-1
TGCGCCAGCAGCCTCTCCAGGGGTCCTCTCTTGAGCAATCAGCCCCAGCATTTT
CASSLSRGPLLSNQPQHF
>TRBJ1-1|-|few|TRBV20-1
TGCAGTGCTAGTCCCGGGGAGGTCCTAGAAGCTTTCTTT
CSASPGEVLEAFF
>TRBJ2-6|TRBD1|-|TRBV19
TGTGCCAGCAGACCCCTACCGGGACAGAGCTCTGGGGCCAACGTCCTGACTTTC
CASRPLPGQSSGANVLTF
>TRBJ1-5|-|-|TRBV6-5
TGTGCCAGCAGTTCCAGTCAGGGCGGGGGTCAGCCCCAGCATTTT
CASSSSQGGGQPQHF
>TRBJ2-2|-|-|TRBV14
TGTGCCAGCAGCCCAAGGGGTACAGGCATTGGCGGGGAGCTGTTTTTT
CASSPRGTGIGGELFF
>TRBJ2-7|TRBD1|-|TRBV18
TGTGCCAGCTCACCTCGGGACAGTTCCTACGAGCAGTACTTC
CASSPRDSSYEQYF
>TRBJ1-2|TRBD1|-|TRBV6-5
TGTGCCAGCAGTTATTCGACAGGGGGCATCTATGGCTACACCTTC
CASSYSTGGIYGYTF
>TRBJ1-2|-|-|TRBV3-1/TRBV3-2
TGTGCCAGCAGCCAAGCCTCCGGGACACATGGCTACACCTTC
CASSQASGTHGYTF
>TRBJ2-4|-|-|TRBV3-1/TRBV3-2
TGTGCCAGCAGCCTGACCGAGACTAGTAACATTCAGTACTTC
CASSLTETSNIQYF
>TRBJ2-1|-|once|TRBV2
TGTGCCAGCAGTGTTCGGGACTTTTCCCTGCGGGAGCAGTTCTTC
CASSVRDFSLREQFF
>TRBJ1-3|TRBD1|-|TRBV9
TGTGCCAGCAGCGTGGGGGACAGCTCTGGAAACACCATATATTTT
CASSVGDSSGNTIYF
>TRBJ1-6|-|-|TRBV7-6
TGTGCCAGCAGCTTATCACAGTGGGATTCACCCCTCCACTTT
CASSLSQWDSPLHF
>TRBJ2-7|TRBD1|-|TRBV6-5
TGTGCCACATTCCGGGACAGGGTCGCCGAGCAGTACTTC
CATFRDRVAEQYF
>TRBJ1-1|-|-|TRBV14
TGTGCCAGCAGCCAACCCGGAGGGAGCACTGAAGCTTTCTTT
CASSQPGGSTEAFF
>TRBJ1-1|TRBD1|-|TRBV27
TGTGCCACACGGACAGGGCTCGAGAGGACTGAAGCTTTCTTT
CATRTGLERTEAFF
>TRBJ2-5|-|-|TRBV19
TGTGCCAGCAGACCCAGGGGGGACTTCCAAGAGACCCAGTACTTC
CASRPRGDFQETQYF
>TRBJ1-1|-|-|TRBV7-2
TGTGCCAGCAGCTTACGGCAGGGCGGCACTGAAGCTTTCTTT
CASSLRQGGTEAFF
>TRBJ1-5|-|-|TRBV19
TGTGCCAGTAGTTACAGGGATCAGCCCCAGCATTTT
CASSYRDQPQHF
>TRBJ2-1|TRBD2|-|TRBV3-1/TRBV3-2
TGTGCCAGCAGCCCGACGGGGGGGCACAATGAGCAGTTCTTC
CASSPTGGHNEQFF
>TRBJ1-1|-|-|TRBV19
TGTGCCAGTAGTAAATCTAGGGGGAACACTGAAGCTTTCTTT
CASSKSRGNTEAFF
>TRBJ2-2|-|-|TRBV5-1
TGCGCCAGCAGCTTGGTAGCCTCCCGGTGGGCCGGGGAGCTGTTTTTT
CASSLVASRWAGELFF
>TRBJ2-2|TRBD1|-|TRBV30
TGTGCCTGGAGTTTGGGACAGGGGAACACCGGGGAGCTGTTTTTT
CAWSLGQGNTGELFF
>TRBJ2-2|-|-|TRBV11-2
TGTGCCAGCAGCTTAGGGGGCAACACCGGGGAGCTGTTTTTT
CASSLGGNTGELFF
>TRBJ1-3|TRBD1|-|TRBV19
TGTGCCAGTAGTGGACAGGGGAACACCATATATTTT
CASSGQGNTIYF
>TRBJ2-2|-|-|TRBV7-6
TGTGCCAGCAGGCCCCTGACTAGTATGATGGGGGAGCTGTTTTTT
CASRPLTSMMGELFF
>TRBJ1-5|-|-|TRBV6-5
TGTGCCAGCAGTCTACTAAGGGCAGGGGATCAGCCCCAGCATTTT
CASSLLRAGDQPQHF